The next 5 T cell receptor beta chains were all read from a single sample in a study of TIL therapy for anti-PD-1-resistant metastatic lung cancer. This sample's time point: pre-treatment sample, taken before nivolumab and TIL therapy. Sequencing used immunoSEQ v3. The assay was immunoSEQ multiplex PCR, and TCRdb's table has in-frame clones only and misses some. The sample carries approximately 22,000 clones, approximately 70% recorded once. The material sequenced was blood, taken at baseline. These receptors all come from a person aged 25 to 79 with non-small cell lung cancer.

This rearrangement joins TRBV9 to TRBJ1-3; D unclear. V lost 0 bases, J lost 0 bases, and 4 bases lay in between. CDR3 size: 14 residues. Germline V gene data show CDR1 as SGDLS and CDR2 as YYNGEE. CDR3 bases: TGTGCCAGCAGCGTAGAGATCTCTGGAAACACCATATATTTT. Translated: CASSVEISGNTIYF.

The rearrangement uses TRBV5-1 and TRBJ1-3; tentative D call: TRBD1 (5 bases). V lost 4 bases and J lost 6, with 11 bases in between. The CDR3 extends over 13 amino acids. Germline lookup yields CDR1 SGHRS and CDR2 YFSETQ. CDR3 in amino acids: CASSPGTENTIYF. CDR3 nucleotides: TGCGCCAGCAGCCCGGGGACGGAAAACACCATATATTTT.

This CDR3 is CASSLSRRFGYTF. The CDR3 nucleotides read TGTGCCAGCAGTTTAAGTCGACGTTTTGGCTACACCTTC. The chain recombines TRBV27 with TRBJ1-2; D call uncertain. Per the germline V gene, CDR1 is MNHEY and CDR2 is SMNVEV (reference sequence). This CDR3 has 13 amino acids. V lost 2 bases to trimming and J lost 7 bases, with 11 bases between them.

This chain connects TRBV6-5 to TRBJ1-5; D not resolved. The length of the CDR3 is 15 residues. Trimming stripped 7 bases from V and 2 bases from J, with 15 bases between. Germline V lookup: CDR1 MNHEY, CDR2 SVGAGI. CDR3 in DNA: TGTGCCAGCACCCTGGACCGAAACGGCAATCAGCCCCAGCATTTT. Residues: CASTLDRNGNQPQHF.

The CDR3 nucleotides read TGTGCCAGCAGTGAGGCCCGGGCGATAAATCAGCCCCAGCATTTT. Protein: CASSEARAINQPQHF. The V call is TRBV2, the J call TRBJ1-5; unclear D gene. The CDR3 is 15 residues long. Germline V lookup: CDR1 SNHLY, CDR2 FYNNEI. Trimming took 3 bases from V and 4 from J, leaving 13 bases between them. Full variable domain (outside the CDR3, taken from reference TRBV2 and TRBJ1-5): EPEVTQTPSHQVTQMGQEVILRCVPISNHLYFYWYRQILGQKVEFLVSFYNNEISEKSEIFDDQFSVERPDGSNFTLKIRSTKLEDSAMYFCASSEARAINQPQHFGDGTRLSIL.